This record looks at one T cell receptor beta chain sequence and its context. The antigen is not known. This entry belongs to a study of T-cell memory formation after mild COVID-19. Overall study results and limits: Clones contracting over day 15 to 85 were CD4/CD8 balanced, with later expanders leaning CD4+.

TCRdb recomputed calls from the 5' RACE reads with MiXCR, one row per CDR3 protein. The sample has around 410,000 distinct CDR3 sequences, under 25% seen once. The CDR3 length is 15 residues. Trimming left V 7 bases short and J 1 base short, with 17 bases between. Germline CDR1 reads SGDLS; CDR2 reads YYNGEE. The sequenced sample was PBMCs or a T cell subset sorted from them (not recorded which). The TCR originated in an adult woman who had mild COVID-19 (a few samples of this study predate the infection). Cell type and time point are not known. V is TRBV9 and J is TRBJ1-1; possible D gene TRBD1, 6 bases. CDR3 amino acids: CASPFPGGGNTEAFF. DNA for the CDR3: TGTGCCAGCCCCTTCCCCGGAGGGGGGAACACTGAAGCTTTCTTT.